A selection of T cell receptor beta chains follows, all from one sample in a study of memory CD8 T cells in hepatitis C reinfection. Generated by immunoSEQ multiplex PCR, the TCRdb table keeps only in-frame clones and is missing some. The sample gives some 40,000 clones, roughly 90% of which show up once; under 1.5% is in the top ten. Sequencing was done on a sample of naive CD8+ T cells sorted from blood. Every receptor here comes from a man between 18 and 29 years old with hepatitis C virus infection. Both conserved end residues are part of each CDR3. Each record gives: D gene, J gene, V gene, clone size, CDR3 protein, CDR3 DNA. The D gene is left open where the match is weak. Clone size is not always given. Where it is, it says once, few, many or a class for expanded clones.

>.|TRBJ2-7|TRBV18|few
CASSPDTSYEQYF
TGTGCCAGCTCTCCCGACACTTCCTACGAGCAGTACTTC
>.|TRBJ2-1|TRBV5-1|.
CASSLVQGNEQFF
TGCGCCAGCAGCTTGGTCCAGGGCAATGAGCAGTTCTTC
>TRBD1|TRBJ1-5|TRBV4-1|once
CASSPYGTDSNQPQHF
TGCGCCAGCAGCCCCTACGGGACAGATAGCAATCAGCCCCAGCATTTT
>.|TRBJ2-7|TRBV9|.
CASSVGLHSYEQYF
TGTGCCAGCAGCGTAGGACTGCATTCCTACGAGCAGTACTTC
>.|TRBJ2-5|TRBV19|.
CASNRSPQETQYF
TGTGCCAGTAATAGGAGTCCCCAAGAGACCCAGTACTTC
>TRBD2|TRBJ2-7|TRBV5-8|.
CASSLGLAGGNEQYF
TGTGCCAGCAGCTTAGGACTAGCGGGAGGTAACGAGCAGTACTTC
>.|TRBJ2-2|TRBV5-6|.
CASSLVQAQVTGELFF
TGTGCCAGCAGCTTGGTTCAGGCCCAGGTCACCGGGGAGCTGTTTTTT
>TRBD1|TRBJ1-2|TRBV27|once
CASSFGQGVIYGYTF
TGTGCCAGCAGTTTCGGACAGGGGGTGATCTATGGCTACACCTTC
>TRBD2|TRBJ2-7|TRBV28|.
CASSWLAGSSYEQYF
TGTGCCAGCAGTTGGCTAGCGGGAAGTTCCTACGAGCAGTACTTC
>TRBD1|TRBJ2-7|TRBV19|.
CASSPGTGTPSEQYF
TGTGCCAGTAGTCCCGGGACAGGGACCCCCTCCGAGCAGTACTTC
>TRBD1|TRBJ1-1|TRBV4-3|.
CASSQLDRGNTEAFF
TGCGCCAGCAGCCAACTAGACAGGGGCAACACTGAAGCTTTCTTT
>.|TRBJ1-1|TRBV6-5|.
CASSLARGGNTEAFF
TGTGCCAGCAGTTTAGCGAGGGGGGGGAACACTGAAGCTTTCTTT
>.|TRBJ2-1|TRBV4-1|.
CASSQVQGRNEQFF
TGCGCCAGCAGCCAAGTACAGGGGAGGAATGAGCAGTTCTTC
>TRBD2|TRBJ2-5|TRBV4-1|.
CASSPLERGRGETQYF
TGCGCCAGCAGCCCTCTAGAAAGAGGGCGGGGGGAGACCCAGTACTTC
>TRBD1|TRBJ1-6|TRBV7-2|.
CASSPGGAPLHF
TGTGCCAGCAGCCCAGGGGGAGCACCCCTCCACTTT
>.|TRBJ1-2|TRBV6-6|.
CASSYQWGSGGYTF
TGTGCCAGCAGTTACCAGTGGGGCTCTGGTGGCTACACCTTC
>TRBD2|TRBJ2-7|TRBV5-6|few
CASSRTSGRYEQYF
TGTGCCAGCAGCCGGACTAGCGGGAGATACGAGCAGTACTTC
>TRBD2|TRBJ2-3|TRBV28|.
CASSATSGFSTDTQYF
TGTGCCAGCAGTGCGACTAGCGGATTTAGCACAGATACGCAGTATTTT
>.|TRBJ2-1|TRBV19|.
CASDPGRGYNEQFF
TGTGCCAGTGATCCAGGGCGAGGATACAATGAGCAGTTCTTC
>.|TRBJ1-1|TRBV19|.
CASSSLLNTEAFF
TGTGCCAGTAGCTCCCTATTGAACACTGAAGCTTTCTTT
>TRBD2|TRBJ2-3|TRBV9|.
CASSVIGTSLADTQYF
TGTGCCAGCAGCGTTATTGGGACTAGTCTGGCAGATACGCAGTATTTT